One sample yielded the 26 T cell receptor beta chains listed below, sequenced in a study of vaccination and CD4 T cells after COVID-19. Treatment given: approximately 9-day PBMC culture with coronavirus spike peptide pools or control peptides (ViraFEST assay). According to the study, CD4+ T cells from the unexposed donor were gathered ahead of the COVID-19 pandemic (2011-2018). At the Johns Hopkins FTIC core, DNA taken from cultured CD4+ T cells was sequenced by way of the Oncomine TCR Beta short-read assay. Each CDR3 protein is one row after TCRdb ran MiXCR on the PCR reads. The sample lists approximately 6,700 distinct CDR3 sequences, 35% to 50% seen once, with around a fifth in the top ten. For these TCRs, the target antigens are not known. Material: CD4+ T cells from blood, cultured in vitro. These receptor sequences come from a human donor in good health.

The chain employs TRBV2 and TRBJ1-5; 7 positions match TRBD1. Germline loops: CDR1 SNHLY, CDR2 FYNNEI. The V gene end was trimmed by 6 bases and the J gene end by 3 bases; junction bases not matched to a gene: 5. The CDR3 sequence is 14 residues long. This CDR3 reads CASRVDRDNQPQHF. The CDR3 DNA reads TGTGCCAGCAGAGTCGACAGGGACAATCAGCCCCAGCATTTT.

The chain uses TRBV30 and TRBJ1-2; perhaps TRBD1 as D (6 bases). CDR3 length: 15 amino acids. Germline assignment: CDR1 GTSNPN and CDR2 SVGIG (reference sequence). V was shortened by 3 bases and J by 0 bases, with 14 bases between the two germline ends. The CDR3 loop reads CAWSLPGHPNYGYTF. CDR3 sequence (DNA): TGTGCCTGGAGCCTACCGGGACACCCTAACTATGGCTACACCTTC.

J is TRBJ2-1 and V is TRBV6-4; no clear D. Germline values: CDR1 MRHNA, CDR2 SNTAGT. The length of the CDR3 is 16 residues. Trimming shortened V by 0 bases and J by 0 bases, and 9 bases separated the two germline ends. In DNA form, the CDR3 reads TGTGCCAGCAGTGACTCGGCTAGAAGCTCCTACAATGAGCAGTTCTTC. Amino acids: CASSDSARSSYNEQFF.

The rearrangement joins TRBV7-9 to TRBJ2-3; 8 bases match TRBD2. V shed 3 bases, J shed 3 bases, and the junction held 5 bases outside the gene matches. CDR1 and CDR2 (germline): SEHNR, FQNEAQ (reference sequence). The CDR3 loop spans 15 amino acids. CDR3 in amino acids: CASSLAGGFTDTQYF. As DNA, the CDR3 is TGTGCCAGCAGCTTGGCGGGGGGATTTACAGATACGCAGTATTTT.

This clonotype has just a few counts. V is TRBV20-1 and J is TRBJ2-3, with D unresolved. Germline CDR1 is DFQATT and CDR2 is SNEGSKA (reference sequence). The CDR3 has 12 residues. Trimming took off 3 bases at V and 13 bases at J, with 17 bases between the two ends. The CDR3: CSARSSSPEEYF. CDR3 bases: TGCAGTGCTAGGTCGTCCTCTCCCGAGGAGTATTTT.

V gene TRBV11-2 combines with J gene TRBJ2-7, with 9 bases aligning to TRBD1. The CDR3 is 16 amino acids. Germline CDR1 is SGHAT and CDR2 is FQNNGV. Trimming took 5 bases from V and 2 from J; bases not matched to a gene: 10. This CDR3 reads CASSTLQGALTYEQYF. The CDR3 DNA sequence: TGTGCCAGCAGCACTTTACAGGGGGCCTTAACCTACGAGCAGTACTTC.

The CDR3 bases are TGCGCCAGCAGCTTGGATTCGGACAGGGGCTCACCCCTCCACTTT. Protein product: CASSLDSDRGSPLHF. The rearrangement uses TRBV5-1 and TRBJ1-6, with 9 positions matching TRBD1. The junction had 5 bases not matched to a gene; V was cut back by 0 bases and J by 10 bases. From germline, CDR1 is SGHRS and CDR2 YFSETQ. This CDR3 region has 15 residues.

This clonotype was counted a single time. CDR3 nucleotide sequence: TGTGCCAGCTCACCCCCGGGGGCGGGCCCAGAGACCCAGTACTTC. It codes for CASSPPGAGPETQYF. The V and J genes are TRBV18 and TRBJ2-5, with D perhaps being TRBD1 or TRBD2 (6 bases each). The CDR3 consists of 15 residues. V was cut by 3 bases and J by 4 bases, with 15 bases left in between. CDR1 KGHSH and CDR2 LQKENI come from the germline V gene.

The rearrangement joins TRBV12-3 or TRBV12-4 to TRBJ1-2; a possible D gene is TRBD1 (5 bases). This CDR3 has 11 amino acids. Trimming removed 5 bases at V and 8 bases at J, with 9 bases between. The CDR3 coding sequence is TGTGCCAGCAGTCCCAGGGAGGGCTACACCTTC. As protein: CASSPREGYTF.

This clonotype has a handful of counts. The chain has TRBV5-4 and TRBJ2-7; 7 nucleotides line up with TRBD1. CDR1 SGHNT and CDR2 YYREEE come from the germline V gene (reference sequence). The CDR3 is 13 residues long. With V trimmed by 5 bases and J by 1 base, 3 bases remained unmatched. Written as DNA, the CDR3 is TGTGCCAGCAGTACACAGGGGTCCTACGAGCAGTACTTC. Translating it yields CASSTQGSYEQYF.

CDR3 DNA: TGCGCCAGCAGCCCCGGGACAACCGGCAATCAGCCCCAGCATTTT. Encoded protein: CASSPGTTGNQPQHF. The chain has TRBV4-1 and TRBJ1-5, with D maybe TRBD1 (6 bases). The CDR3 covers 15 residues. Looked up from germline, CDR1 is MGHRA and CDR2 is YSYEKL. The V end lost 4 bases, the J end lost 2 bases, and 12 bases lay between the germline ends.

This clonotype was detected a few times. CDR3 in DNA: TGTGCCAGCAGCTCAACAGGGTGGACGGGGGAGACCCAGTACTTC. Encoded protein: CASSSTGWTGETQYF. The genes are TRBV9 and TRBJ2-5, with a tentative D call TRBD1 (6 bases). Per the germline V gene, CDR1 is SGDLS and CDR2 is YYNGEE. The CDR3 spans 15 residues. V lost 4 bases to trimming and J lost 5 bases, with 18 bases between them.

Worth noting for this clonotype: Its ends do not fully match the called genes, so a read error is possible. The J gene is TRBJ2-7, the V gene TRBV6-1; D is unclear. This CDR3 is 12 amino acids long. Per germline, CDR1 MNHNS and CDR2 SASEGT. In DNA, the CDR3 is TGCGCCAGCAGTGACGACGGCTACGAGCAGTACTTC. Translating gives CASSDDGYEQYF.

The chain uses TRBV7-8 and TRBJ2-1; 15 bases line up with TRBD2. The CDR3 contains 19 residues. CDR1 and CDR2 from the germline V gene are SGHVS and FQNEAQ. V shed 2 bases and J 9 bases; nucleotides not matched to a gene: 14. CDR3 loop: CASSLRGTSGGPLAGEQFF. The CDR3, as DNA: TGTGCCAGCAGCTTAAGGGGGACTAGCGGGGGGCCCCTAGCGGGTGAGCAGTTCTTC.

This clonotype was seen more than once but under ten times. This chain connects TRBV2 to TRBJ2-1; D gene ambiguous. This CDR3 contains 12 residues. V was clipped by 7 bases and J by 6 bases, with 10 bases between them. Germline V gives CDR1 SNHLY, CDR2 FYNNEI. This chain's CDR3 is CASTERGNEQFF. The CDR3 DNA follows: TGTGCCAGCACGGAGAGAGGCAATGAGCAGTTCTTC.

This clonotype is medium-sized (0.01 to 0.1%) in the sample. The chain joins TRBV15 to TRBJ1-5, with D possibly being TRBD1 (6 bases). This CDR3 comprises 16 residues. CDR1 is LNHNV, CDR2 YYDKDF, per germline (reference sequence). V dropped 5 bases and J dropped 7 bases, with 21 bases sitting between them. Here the CDR3 reads CATSPDGEGVRQPQHF. Written as DNA, the CDR3 is TGTGCCACCAGCCCGGACGGGGAGGGGGTTAGGCAGCCCCAGCATTTT.

The chain employs TRBV6-1 and TRBJ1-2; D is unresolved. Germline assignment: CDR1 MNHNS and CDR2 SASEGT. There are 12 residues in the CDR3. V was shortened by 10 bases and J by 4 bases, with 13 bases between the two germline ends. CDR3 residues: CATQSVSYGYTF. The CDR3 DNA follows: TGTGCCACTCAATCGGTCAGCTATGGCTACACCTTC.

The chain uses TRBV11-2 and TRBJ2-1; 8 bases line up with TRBD2. Trimming removed 3 bases from V and 6 bases from J; junction bases left unmatched: 10. Per the germline V gene, CDR1 is SGHAT and CDR2 is FQNNGV. The CDR3 is 16 residues long. Here the CDR3 reads CASSFRGFSGANEQFF. The CDR3 DNA follows: TGTGCCAGCAGCTTCAGAGGGTTTAGCGGGGCCAATGAGCAGTTCTTC.

J is TRBJ2-3 and V is TRBV14, with D hard to call. Germline V gives CDR1 SGHDN, CDR2 FVKESK. The ends were cut back, 3 bases at V and 8 bases at J, with 18 bases in the middle. The CDR3 is 15 amino acids. CDR3 DNA: TGTGCCAGCAGCCATGCCTCTCGGACCTGGGGTACGCAGTATTTT. Its translation: CASSHASRTWGTQYF.

This clonotype showed up just a few times. This sequence joins TRBV6-1 and TRBJ1-6; no firm D call. The germline V and J ends were trimmed by 4 bases and 4 bases, with 8 bases remaining between them. The CDR3 length is 14 residues. The germline V gene has CDR1 MNHNS and CDR2 SASEGT. CDR3 residues: CASSAGPYNSPLHF. The CDR3 nucleotides are TGTGCCAGCAGTGCAGGCCCGTATAATTCACCCCTCCACTTT.

This chain links TRBV4-2 with TRBJ1-6, with a weak D call TRBD1 (6 bases). The CDR3 has 16 residues. The V gene's germline CDR1 is LGHNA and CDR2 YNFKEQ. V dropped 1 base and J dropped 9 bases, with 16 bases sitting between them. DNA for the CDR3: TGTGCCAGCAGCCAAGCGCCGAGGGGGAACGGTTCACCCCTCCACTTT. This gives the protein CASSQAPRGNGSPLHF.

This clonotype was counted between two and nine times. The chain employs TRBV9 and TRBJ2-1, with D unresolved. The V and J ends lost 0 bases and 8 bases respectively, with 9 bases between them. The CDR3 sequence is 13 residues long. Germline assignment: CDR1 SGDLS and CDR2 YYNGEE. The CDR3 sequence is CASSVGVYHEQFF. The CDR3 nucleotides read TGTGCCAGCAGCGTAGGGGTCTATCATGAGCAGTTCTTC.

CDR3 protein: CAISEPGQGRQPQHF. As DNA, the CDR3 is TGTGCCATCAGTGAGCCGGGACAGGGGAGACAGCCCCAGCATTTT. J is TRBJ1-5 and V is TRBV10-3; the match to TRBD1 covers 10 bases. Germline-derived CDR1 and CDR2 are ENHRY and SYGVKD. There are 15 residues in the CDR3. V lost 2 bases, J lost 7 bases, and 5 bases stayed unmatched.

This clonotype has just a few counts. The gene calls are TRBV5-1 and TRBJ2-2; a possible D gene is TRBD1 (6 bases). CDR3 length equals 15 residues. V was pared by 0 bases and J by 1 base, with 7 bases between. The V gene's germline CDR1 is SGHRS and CDR2 YFSETQ. In DNA form, the CDR3 reads TGCGCCAGCAGCTTGGGGACAGAGAACACCGGGGAGCTGTTTTTT. Translating it yields CASSLGTENTGELFF.

This chain's CDR3 is CSAHAPGPVGYTF. In nucleotides, the CDR3 is TGCAGTGCACACGCACCGGGCCCTGTGGGCTACACCTTC. The chain carries TRBV20-1 and TRBJ1-2; D remains unclear. Looked up from germline, CDR1 is DFQATT and CDR2 is SNEGSKA (reference sequence). There are 13 residues in the CDR3. V was cut by 6 bases and J by 8 bases, with 19 bases left in between.

This chain uses TRBV6-1 with TRBJ1-1, with D unclear. The germline gives CDR1 MNHNS, CDR2 SASEGT. The CDR3 totals 11 residues. Trimming cost V 6 bases and J 7 bases, with 9 bases left between them. DNA of the CDR3: TGTGCCAGCAGACACGGGAGTGAAGCTTTCTTT. Translation gives CASRHGSEAFF.